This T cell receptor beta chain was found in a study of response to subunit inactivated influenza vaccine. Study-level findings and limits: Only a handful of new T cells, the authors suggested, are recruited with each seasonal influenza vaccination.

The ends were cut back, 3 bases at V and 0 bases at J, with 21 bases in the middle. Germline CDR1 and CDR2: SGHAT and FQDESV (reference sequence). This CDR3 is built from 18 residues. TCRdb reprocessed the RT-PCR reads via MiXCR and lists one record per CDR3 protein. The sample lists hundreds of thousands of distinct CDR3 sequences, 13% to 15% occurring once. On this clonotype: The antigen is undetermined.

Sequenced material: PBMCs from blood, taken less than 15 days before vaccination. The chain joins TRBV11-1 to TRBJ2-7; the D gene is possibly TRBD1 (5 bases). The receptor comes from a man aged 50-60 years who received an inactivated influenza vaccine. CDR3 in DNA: TGTGCCAGCAGCTTTGGGGCCGCTGCAGGTCGGTACTCCTACGAGCAGTACTTC. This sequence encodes CASSFGAAAGRYSYEQYF.